This TCR beta chain was found in a study of T cells in Graves' hyperthyroidism and ophthalmopathy. About the research overall: Peripheral blood specimens were obtained at initial diagnosis, prior to any treatment.

The CDR3 is 14 residues long. CDR1 and CDR2 (germline): KGHSH, LQKENI. V shed 6 bases and J shed 1 base, with 9 bases lying between them. General study results and limits: In validation, the model predicted ophthalmopathy. These predictions came a median about 6.2 months before onset.

Amplified regions were TCR beta CDR3 sequences from RNA transcripts. HTBI primers were the set used in a first-round RT-PCR of the TCR CDR3. One entry per CDR3 protein, called by TCRdb with MiXCR from the multiplex PCR reads. The sample includes over 200,000 distinct CDR3 sequences, approximately 16% of them seen just once. This clonotype was seen a few times. Its antigen is currently unknown. V usage is TRBV18 and J usage is TRBJ2-2; no definite D call. This TCR derives from a man aged 35-49 years with Graves' hyperthyroidism. The sequenced sample consisted of blood. The CDR3 DNA sequence: TGTGCCAGCTCCCGCTCAGGGAACACCGGGGAGCTGTTTTTT. Its translation: CASSRSGNTGELFF.